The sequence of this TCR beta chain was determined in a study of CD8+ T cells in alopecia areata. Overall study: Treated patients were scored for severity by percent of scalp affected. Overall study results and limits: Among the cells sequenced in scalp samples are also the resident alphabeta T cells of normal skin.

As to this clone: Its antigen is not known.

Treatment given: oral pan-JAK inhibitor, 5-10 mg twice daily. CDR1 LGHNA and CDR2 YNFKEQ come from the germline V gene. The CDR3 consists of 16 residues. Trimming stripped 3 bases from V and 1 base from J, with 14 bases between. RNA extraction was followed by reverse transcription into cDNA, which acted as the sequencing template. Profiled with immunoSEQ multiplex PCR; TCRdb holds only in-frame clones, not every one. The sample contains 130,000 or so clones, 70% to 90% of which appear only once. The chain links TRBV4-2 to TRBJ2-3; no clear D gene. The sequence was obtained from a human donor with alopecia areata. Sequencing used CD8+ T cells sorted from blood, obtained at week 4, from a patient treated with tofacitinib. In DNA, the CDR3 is TGTGCCAGCAGCCAGCTTGGAAGCGAGGGCACAGATACGCAGTATTTT. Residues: CASSQLGSEGTDTQYF.